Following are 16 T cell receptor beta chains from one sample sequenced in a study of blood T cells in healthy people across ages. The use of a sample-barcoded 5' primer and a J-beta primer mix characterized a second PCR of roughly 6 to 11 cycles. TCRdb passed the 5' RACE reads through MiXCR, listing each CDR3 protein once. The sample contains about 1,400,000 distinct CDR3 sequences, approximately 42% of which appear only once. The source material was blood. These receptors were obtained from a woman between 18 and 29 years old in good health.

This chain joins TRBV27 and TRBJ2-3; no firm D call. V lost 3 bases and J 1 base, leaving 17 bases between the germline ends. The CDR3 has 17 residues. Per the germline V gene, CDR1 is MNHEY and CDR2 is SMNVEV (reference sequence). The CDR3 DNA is TGTGCCAGCAGTTTGGTCACCGGCGGATCTGGCACAGATACGCAGTATTTT. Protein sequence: CASSLVTGGSGTDTQYF.

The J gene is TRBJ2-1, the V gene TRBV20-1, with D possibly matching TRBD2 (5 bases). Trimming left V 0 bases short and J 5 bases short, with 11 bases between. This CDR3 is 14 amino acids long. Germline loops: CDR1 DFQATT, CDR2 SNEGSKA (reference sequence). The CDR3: CSARDSQRHNEQFF. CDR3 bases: TGCAGTGCTAGAGATAGCCAGCGGCACAATGAGCAGTTCTTC.

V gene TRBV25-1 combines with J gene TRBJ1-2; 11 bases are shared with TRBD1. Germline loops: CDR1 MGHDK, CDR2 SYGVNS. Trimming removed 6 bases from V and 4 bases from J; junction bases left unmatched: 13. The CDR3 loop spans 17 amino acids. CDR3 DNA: TGTGCCAGCAGCCGTCCCGGGACAGGGGGAGAGGTCTATGGCTACACCTTC. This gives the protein CASSRPGTGGEVYGYTF.

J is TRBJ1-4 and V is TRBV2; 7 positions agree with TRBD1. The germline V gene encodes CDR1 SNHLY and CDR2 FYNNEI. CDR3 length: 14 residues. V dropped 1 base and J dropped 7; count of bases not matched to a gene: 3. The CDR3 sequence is CASSEVTGFEKLFF. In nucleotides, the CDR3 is TGTGCCAGCAGTGAAGTGACAGGGTTTGAAAAACTGTTTTTT.

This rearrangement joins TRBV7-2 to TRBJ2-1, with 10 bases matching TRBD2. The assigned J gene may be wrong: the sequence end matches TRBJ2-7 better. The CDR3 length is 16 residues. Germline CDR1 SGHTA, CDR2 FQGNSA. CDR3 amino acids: CASSLQAGGVYNEQYF. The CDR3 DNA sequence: TGTGCCAGCAGCTTACAAGCGGGAGGGGTCTACAATGAGCAGTACTTC.

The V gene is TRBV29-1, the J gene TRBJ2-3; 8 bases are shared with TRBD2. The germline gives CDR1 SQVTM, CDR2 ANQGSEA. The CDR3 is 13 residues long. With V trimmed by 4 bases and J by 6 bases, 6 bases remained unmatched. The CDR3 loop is CSVVSRGVDTQYF. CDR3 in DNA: TGCAGCGTTGTCTCGCGGGGGGTCGATACGCAGTATTTT.

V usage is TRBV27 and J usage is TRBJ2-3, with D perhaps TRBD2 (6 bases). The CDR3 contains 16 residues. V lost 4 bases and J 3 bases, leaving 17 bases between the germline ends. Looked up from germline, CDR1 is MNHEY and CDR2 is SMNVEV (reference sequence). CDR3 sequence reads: CASSSPWGEETDTQYF. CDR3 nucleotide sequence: TGTGCCAGCAGTTCCCCCTGGGGGGAGGAAACAGATACGCAGTATTTT.

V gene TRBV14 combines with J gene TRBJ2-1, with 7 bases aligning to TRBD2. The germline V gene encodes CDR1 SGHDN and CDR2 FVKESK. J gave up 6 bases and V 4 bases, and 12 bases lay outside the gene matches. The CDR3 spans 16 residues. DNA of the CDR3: TGTGCCAGCAGCCCGACTAGCAGACTGGGGGGCAATGAGCAGTTCTTC. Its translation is CASSPTSRLGGNEQFF.

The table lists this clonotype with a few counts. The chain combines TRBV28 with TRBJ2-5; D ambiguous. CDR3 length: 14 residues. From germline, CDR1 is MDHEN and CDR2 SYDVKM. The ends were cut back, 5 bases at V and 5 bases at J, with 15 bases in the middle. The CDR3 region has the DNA TGTGCCAGCAGTACTGATTGGGGTTGGGAGACCCAGTACTTC. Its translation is CASSTDWGWETQYF.

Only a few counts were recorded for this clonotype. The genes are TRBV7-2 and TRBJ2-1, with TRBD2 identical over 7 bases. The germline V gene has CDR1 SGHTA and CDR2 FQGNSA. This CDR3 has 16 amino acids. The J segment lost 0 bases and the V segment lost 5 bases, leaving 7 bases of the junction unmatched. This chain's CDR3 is CASSPGGGLSYNEQFF. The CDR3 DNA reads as TGTGCCAGCAGCCCTGGGGGAGGGCTCTCCTACAATGAGCAGTTCTTC.

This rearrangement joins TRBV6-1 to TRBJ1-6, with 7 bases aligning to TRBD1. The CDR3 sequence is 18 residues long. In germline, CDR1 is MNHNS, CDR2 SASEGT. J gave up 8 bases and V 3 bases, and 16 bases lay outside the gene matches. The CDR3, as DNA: TGTGCCAGCAGTGACGTTCCAATACTTTGGACAGGCTATTCACCCCTCCACTTT. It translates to CASSDVPILWTGYSPLHF.

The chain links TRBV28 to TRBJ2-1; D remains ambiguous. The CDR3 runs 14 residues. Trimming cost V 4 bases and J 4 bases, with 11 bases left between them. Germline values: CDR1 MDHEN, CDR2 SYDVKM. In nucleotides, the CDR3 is TGTGCCAGCAGTTCCATCGACGGATACAATGAGCAGTTCTTC. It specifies CASSSIDGYNEQFF.

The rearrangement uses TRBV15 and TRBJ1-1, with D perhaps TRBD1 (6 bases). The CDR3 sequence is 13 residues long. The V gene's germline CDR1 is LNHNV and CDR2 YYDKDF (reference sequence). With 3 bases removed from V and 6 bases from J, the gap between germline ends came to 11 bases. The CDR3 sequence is CATSREGQSEAFF. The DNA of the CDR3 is TGTGCCACCAGCAGGGAAGGACAGTCTGAAGCTTTCTTT.

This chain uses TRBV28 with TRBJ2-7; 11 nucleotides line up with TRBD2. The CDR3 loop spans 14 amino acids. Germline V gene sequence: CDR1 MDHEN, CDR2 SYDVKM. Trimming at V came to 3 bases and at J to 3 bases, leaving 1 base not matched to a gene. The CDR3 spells CASSFLAGGYEQYF. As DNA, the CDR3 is TGTGCCAGCAGTTTCCTAGCGGGGGGCTACGAGCAGTACTTC.

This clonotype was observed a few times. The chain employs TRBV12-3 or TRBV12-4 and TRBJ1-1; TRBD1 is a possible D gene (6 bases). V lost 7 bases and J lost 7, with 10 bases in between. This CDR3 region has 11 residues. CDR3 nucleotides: TGTGCCAGCATCCAGGGGAATGAAGCTTTCTTT. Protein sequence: CASIQGNEAFF.

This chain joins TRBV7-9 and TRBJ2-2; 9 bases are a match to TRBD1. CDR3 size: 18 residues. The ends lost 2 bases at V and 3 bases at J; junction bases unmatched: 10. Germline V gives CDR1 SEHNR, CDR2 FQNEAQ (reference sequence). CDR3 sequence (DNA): TGTGCCAGCAGCTTAAGCCTAGCGGACAGGGGCTACACCGGGGAGCTGTTTTTT. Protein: CASSLSLADRGYTGELFF.